The T cell receptor beta chain under discussion was sequenced for a study of blood T cell repertoires in COVID-19. Assay used: immunoSEQ multiplex PCR; TCRdb lists only in-frame clones, some missing. The data contain under 300,000 clones, about 87% of them singletons. The CDR3 consists of 17 residues. V lost 5 bases and J 0 bases, leaving 17 bases between the germline ends. Germline V gives CDR1 MDHEN, CDR2 SYDVKM. This sequence joins TRBV28 and TRBJ2-1; D not certain. The sequencing sample was made of PBMCs or T cells enriched from blood (not recorded which). This TCR was sampled from a woman in her 50s who had recovered from COVID-19. CDR3 DNA: TGTGCCAGCAGTGGATCCACGACTCAGAGCTCCTACAATGAGCAGTTCTTC. Protein sequence: CASSGSTTQSSYNEQFF. The full variable domain, with the rest looked up from reference TRBV28 and TRBJ2-1, is DVKVTQSSRYLVKRTGEKVFLECVQDMDHENMFWYRQDPGLGLRLIYFSYDVKMKEKGDIPEGYSVSREKKERFSLILESASTNQTSMYLCASSGSTTQSSYNEQFFGPGTRLTVL.